Each of the 14 T cell receptor beta chains below was sequenced from the same sample in a study of cytomegalovirus exposure and HLA in healthy donors. Use of 60 Vbeta and 13 Jbeta primers characterized the PCR. Repertoires were generated with immunoSEQ multiplex PCR, while TCRdb's copy carries only in-frame clones and drops some. The repertoire consists of around 150,000 clones, with around 84% occurring once and the leading ten covering approximately 1.9%. The sequencing sample was made of PBMCs. The source of these receptors is a young man in good health and CMV-seronegative.

The chain has TRBV5-1 and TRBJ2-5, with 15 positions matching TRBD2. Germline V lookup: CDR1 SGHRS, CDR2 YFSETQ. This CDR3 comprises 16 residues. V was clipped by 4 bases and J by 2 bases; unmatched bases: 3. The CDR3 spells CASSPGLAGGQETQYF. The CDR3 DNA sequence: TGCGCCAGCAGCCCTGGACTAGCGGGGGGGCAAGAGACCCAGTACTTC.

V is TRBV7-2 and J is TRBJ1-1; TRBD1 matches at 7 bases. Germline-derived CDR1 and CDR2 are SGHTA and FQGNSA. Trimming at V came to 6 bases and at J to 6 bases, leaving 13 bases not matched to a gene. CDR3 size: 15 residues. The chain's CDR3 is CASSYPGGYGAEAFF. The CDR3 nucleotides read TGTGCCAGCAGTTACCCAGGGGGGTATGGGGCTGAAGCTTTCTTT.

This clone was detected only a few times. The chain has TRBV30 and TRBJ1-3, with 8 bases that match TRBD1. Germline CDR1 reads GTSNPN; CDR2 reads SVGIG (reference sequence). The CDR3 runs to 17 residues. V dropped 3 bases and J dropped 4; count of bases not matched to a gene: 14. CDR3 in amino acids: CAWSPFRTGGSGNTIYF. Written as DNA, the CDR3 is TGTGCCTGGAGCCCTTTTCGTACAGGGGGTTCAGGAAACACCATATATTTT.

This chain uses TRBV5-1 with TRBJ1-1; D might be TRBD1 (6 bases). CDR1 and CDR2 (germline): SGHRS, YFSETQ. This CDR3 has 14 residues. V gave up 0 bases and J gave up 4 bases, with 10 bases separating them. CDR3 in DNA: TGCGCCAGCAGCTTGGCAGGGGACGGCACTGAAGCTTTCTTT. The encoded protein is CASSLAGDGTEAFF.

The table lists this clone with a few counts. The chain carries TRBV6-6 and TRBJ2-1, with 8 nucleotides matching TRBD1. Germline CDR1 MNHNY, CDR2 SVGAGI (reference sequence). CDR3 length equals 13 residues. The junction had 5 bases not matched to a gene; V was cut back by 5 bases and J by 8 bases. The CDR3: CASSDGTGYEQFF. CDR3 DNA sequence: TGTGCCAGCAGTGATGGGACAGGCTATGAGCAGTTCTTC.

This chain connects TRBV7-9 to TRBJ2-1; TRBD2 agrees at 7 bases. The CDR3 is 13 amino acids. Germline V gives CDR1 SEHNR, CDR2 FQNEAQ (reference sequence). V lost 1 base and J lost 12; bases outside the gene matches: 6. Here the CDR3 DNA reads TGTGCCAGCAGCTTAGGCGGGATAGCGGGGCAGTTCTTC. This sequence encodes CASSLGGIAGQFF.

This sequence joins TRBV5-1 and TRBJ1-2; D ambiguous. This CDR3 contains 14 residues. CDR1 SGHRS and CDR2 YFSETQ come from the germline V gene. V was cut by 0 bases and J by 1 base, with 7 bases left in between. Here the CDR3 DNA reads TGCGCCAGCAGCTTGGAGCGGGGTAACTATGGCTACACCTTC. It translates to CASSLERGNYGYTF. The full variable domain, in which reference TRBV5-1 and TRBJ1-2 provide the parts outside the CDR3, is KAGVTQTPRYLIKTRGQQVTLSCSPISGHRSVSWYQQTPGQGLQFLFEYFSETQRNKGNFPGRFSGRQFSNSRSEMNVSTLELGDSALYLCASSLERGNYGYTFGSGTRLTVV.

The chain carries TRBV30 and TRBJ1-5; D unclear. Germline V CDR1 and CDR2: GTSNPN, SVGIG (reference sequence). The CDR3 consists of 14 residues. Trimming stripped 5 bases from V and 6 bases from J, with 17 bases between. As DNA, the CDR3 is TGTGCCTGGTCCCGAGGGCCTGGTGGTCAGCCCCAGCATTTT. Translating gives CAWSRGPGGQPQHF.

The chain employs TRBV7-9 and TRBJ2-7; no firm D call. V dropped 4 bases and J dropped 2 bases, with 15 bases sitting between them. CDR1 and CDR2 from the germline V gene are SEHNR and FQNEAQ (reference sequence). The CDR3 has 15 residues. In DNA, the CDR3 is TGTGCCAGCAGCTCAACCATCGACACTCCCTACGAGCAGTACTTC. Its translation is CASSSTIDTPYEQYF.

This chain joins TRBV5-4 and TRBJ2-4; D is ambiguous. V lost 0 bases and J lost 2, with 9 bases in between. This CDR3 has 15 amino acids. Per the germline V gene, CDR1 is SGHNT and CDR2 is YYREEE (reference sequence). For the CDR3, the DNA is TGTGCCAGCAGCTTGGATCTATCAACCAAAAACATTCAGTACTTC. It encodes CASSLDLSTKNIQYF.

The rearrangement links TRBV18 to TRBJ2-5; weak D call: TRBD1 (6 bases). The DNA end is more similar to TRBJ2-7, so the J call may be wrong. CDR3 length: 16 residues. CDR1 is KGHSH and CDR2 is LQKENI in the germline V gene. For the CDR3, the DNA is TGTGCCAGCTCGGCCCTAATGGACAGAGTCTCCTACGAGCAGTACTTC. This codes for CASSALMDRVSYEQYF.

The genes are TRBV28 and TRBJ1-5; D might be TRBD1 (6 bases). Looked up from germline, CDR1 is MDHEN and CDR2 is SYDVKM. The CDR3 has 15 amino acids. Deletions cut 3 bases from V and 7 bases from J, with 16 bases between. Written as DNA, the CDR3 is TGTGCCAGCAGTTTTGACAGGTCGCCCAGACAGCCCCAGCATTTT. Encoded protein: CASSFDRSPRQPQHF.

The chain joins TRBV28 to TRBJ2-5, with 11 bases matching TRBD2. The CDR3 extends over 14 amino acids. Trimming at V came to 6 bases and at J to 7 bases, leaving 7 bases not matched to a gene. The germline CDR1 and CDR2 sequences are MDHEN and SYDVKM. CDR3 nucleotide sequence: TGTGCCAGCAGCCCTCTAGCGGGGGGTAGGACCCAGTACTTC. Amino acids: CASSPLAGGRTQYF.

The chain recombines TRBV28 with TRBJ2-5, with 13 bases lining up with TRBD2. Germline CDR1 MDHEN, CDR2 SYDVKM. This CDR3 is 15 amino acids long. V lost 6 bases and J lost 4; bases outside the gene matches: 5. CDR3 nucleotide sequence: TGTGCCAGCAGCCGACTAGCGGGGGGACGAGAGACCCAGTACTTC. Translating it yields CASSRLAGGRETQYF.